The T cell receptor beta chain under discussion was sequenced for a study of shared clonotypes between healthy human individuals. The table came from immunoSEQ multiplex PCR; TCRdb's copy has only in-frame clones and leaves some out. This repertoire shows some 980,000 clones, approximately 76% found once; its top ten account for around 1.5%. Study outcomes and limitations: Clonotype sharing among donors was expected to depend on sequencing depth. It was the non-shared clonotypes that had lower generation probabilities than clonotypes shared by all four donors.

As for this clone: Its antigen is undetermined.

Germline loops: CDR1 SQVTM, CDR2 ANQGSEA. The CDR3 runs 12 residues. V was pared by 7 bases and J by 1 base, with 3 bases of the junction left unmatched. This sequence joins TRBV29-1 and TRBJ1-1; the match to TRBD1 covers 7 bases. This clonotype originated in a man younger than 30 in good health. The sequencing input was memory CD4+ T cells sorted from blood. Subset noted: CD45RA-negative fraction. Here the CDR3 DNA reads TGCAGCGCGAGGACAGGGAACACTGAAGCTTTCTTT. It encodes CSARTGNTEAFF.